This T cell receptor (beta chain) was captured in a study of blood T cells in healthy people across ages. The second PCR ran roughly 6 to 11 cycles with a sample-barcoded 5' primer and J-beta primers. Each sample provided no less than 3 million CDR3-containing paired-end reads. TCRdb re-derived calls from the 5' RACE reads in MiXCR, one entry per CDR3 protein. Of roughly 1,800,000 distinct CDR3 sequences listed, around 48% were seen once; the top ten hold roughly 2%. Per sample, a minimum of 6.5 million PBMCs were isolated. Samples each yielded at least 6 micrograms of total RNA. Broader study findings: Using unsorted PBMCs precluded a conclusive naive versus antigen-experienced comparison.

CDR3 length equals 15 residues. The germline V gene has CDR1 DFQATT and CDR2 SNEGSKA (reference sequence). Comment on this clonotype: Its cognate antigen is unknown.

The chain couples TRBV20-1 to TRBJ2-4, with 11 bases matching TRBD2. The assigned J gene may be wrong: the sequence end matches TRBJ2-7 better. This clonotype was sampled from a woman aged 40 to 55 in good health. The sequenced material came from blood. The CDR3 DNA follows: TGCAGTGCTAGGATAGCGGGGGGGCAAGCTGTCGAGCAGTACTTC. The encoded protein is CSARIAGGQAVEQYF.